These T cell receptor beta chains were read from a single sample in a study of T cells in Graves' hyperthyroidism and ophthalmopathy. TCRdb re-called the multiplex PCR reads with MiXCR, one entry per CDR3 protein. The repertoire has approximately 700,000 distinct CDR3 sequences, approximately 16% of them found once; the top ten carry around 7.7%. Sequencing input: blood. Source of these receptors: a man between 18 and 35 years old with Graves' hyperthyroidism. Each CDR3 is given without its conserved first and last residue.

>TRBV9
ASSVGGRYSYNEQF
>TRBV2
ASSELRMEQY
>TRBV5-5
ASSSGTGRTYEQY
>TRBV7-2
ASSHGLAGVGGRTDTQY
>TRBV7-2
ASSLVAQQY
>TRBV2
ASSEAGYRVNEKLF
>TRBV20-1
SASPGNTDTQY
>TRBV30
AWSGISGVNEQF
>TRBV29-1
SVGLITGELF
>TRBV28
ASTPAGANEKLF
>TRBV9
ASPGRACYT
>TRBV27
ASSGTDRFGYT
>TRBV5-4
ASSLRAGVTTGELF
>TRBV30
AWSVQVGSPLH
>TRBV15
ATSFRRGYNEQF
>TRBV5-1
ASSNLGQGIYEQY
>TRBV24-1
ATSDRDTSQETQY
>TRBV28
ASSPGRDSEQF
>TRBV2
ASSSGRRGYEQY
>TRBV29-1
SVSRDRSTAF
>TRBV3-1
ASTPMTQETQY
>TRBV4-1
ASSHSGTGELF
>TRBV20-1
SAWLRGTETF
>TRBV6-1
ASSFLLGGTQY
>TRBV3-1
ASSLIDGNTEAF
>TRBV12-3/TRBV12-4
ASSLGQGGQETQY
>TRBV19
ASSQGWGEYGNEQF
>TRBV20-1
SAYGLAGGHGKNIQY
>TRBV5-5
ASSKTGQGNYGYT
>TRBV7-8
ASSHRGLAASTDTQY
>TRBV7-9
ASSLAVQGAYEQY
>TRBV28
ASNVLGTKNQPQH
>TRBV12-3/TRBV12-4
ASSLGQGPWGYT
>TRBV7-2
ASSWADFTTYEQY
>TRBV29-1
SVDTFGRGSYNEQF
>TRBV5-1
ASSLAPAGAGYNEQF
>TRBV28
ASSPLNFYAF
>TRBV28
ACSPGRTEAF
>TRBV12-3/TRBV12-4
ASSRKNIQY
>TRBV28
ASSTRTGSLGEQF
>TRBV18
ASSGSQGAKNIQY
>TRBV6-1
ASSEALGYNEQF
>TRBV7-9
ASSPNPLSPLH
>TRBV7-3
ASSWVAGSYNEQF
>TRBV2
ASKSGPHGAGELF
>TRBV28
ASSETTSGIQETQY
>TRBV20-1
SALPSDSYEQY
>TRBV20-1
SASELVTSGRPHQY
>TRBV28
ASSLEAGGDVETQY
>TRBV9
ASSVGVGSTDTQY
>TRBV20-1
SARVHGVLSYEQY
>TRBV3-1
ASSHQDRGSEQY
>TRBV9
ASSVSDSYNEQF
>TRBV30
AWSVPNQETQY